One sample yielded the 14 T cell receptor beta chains listed below, sequenced in a study of CD8+CD57+ T cells in acquired aplastic anemia. CDR3 and TCR beta VDJ profiling relied on a genomic DNA template. TCRdb processed the reads anew with MiXCR; each CDR3 protein has one entry. Among about 200,000 distinct CDR3 sequences listed, 65% were seen once. It was patients with CD8+CD57+ cell expansion by flow cytometry who were chosen for sequencing. Sequencing input: sorted CD4+, CD8+, or CD8+CD57+ T cells (not recorded which) from PBMCs. Receptors originate from a human donor with aplastic anemia.

This clonotype was found once. The rearrangement uses TRBV12-3 or TRBV12-4 and TRBJ1-1, with TRBD1 as a possible D gene (6 bases). The length of the CDR3 is 11 residues. Trimming removed 5 bases at V and 9 bases at J, with 10 bases between. The CDR3 is CASSKGDKAFF. In DNA, the CDR3 is TGTGCCAGCAGTAAAGGGGACAAAGCTTTCTTT.

This clonotype was seen at least ten times. The rearrangement joins TRBV9 to TRBJ2-7; possibly TRBD1 or TRBD2 for D (6 bases each). The CDR3 is made up of 15 amino acids. Trimming shortened V by 0 bases and J by 5 bases, and 15 bases separated the two germline ends. Germline CDR1 is SGDLS and CDR2 is YYNGEE. CDR3 bases: TGTGCCAGCAGCGTAGTTGAGGGGGGCCTGAACGAGCAGTACTTC. Translating it yields CASSVVEGGLNEQYF.

The rearrangement links TRBV20-1 to TRBJ2-7; 12 nucleotides align to TRBD2. The J call may be in error: the DNA end matches TRBJ2-5 better. Germline V gene lookup returns CDR1 DFQATT and CDR2 SNEGSKA (reference sequence). The CDR3 spans 15 residues. CDR3 bases: TGCAGTGCTAGGGGGCTAGCGGGAGGGCCAGAGACCCAGTACTTC. Translated: CSARGLAGGPETQYF.

The chain employs TRBV7-6 and TRBJ2-7, with 8 positions matching TRBD1. Near its end, the DNA agrees better with TRBJ2-1, so the J call may be wrong. Germline-derived CDR1 and CDR2 are SGHVS and FNYEAQ. There are 16 residues in the CDR3. DNA of the CDR3: TGTGCCAGCAGCTTAAGCCAGGGGGCGAAATACAATGAGCAGTTCTTC. Translation: CASSLSQGAKYNEQFF.

In the case of this clonotype: This likely comes from a read error, as the CDR3 has no conserved phenylalanine or tryptophan at its end. The V and J genes are TRBV10-3 and TRBJ1-3; TRBD1 might be the D (6 bases). CDR3 size: 19 residues. V lost 11 bases and J 4 bases, leaving 33 bases between the germline ends. The germline gives CDR1 ENHRY, CDR2 SYGVKD. CDR3 loop: CAVTPIRSRGQHPGNTIYL. In DNA, the CDR3 is TGTGCCGTCACCCCAATCCGTAGTCGGGGGCAACATCCCGGAAACACCATATATCTT.

Worth noting for this clonotype: One end of the junction does not line up with germline, which may come from a read error. This chain joins TRBV20-1 and TRBJ2-5; either TRBD1 or TRBD2 may fit D (5 bases each). Germline lookup yields CDR1 DFQATT and CDR2 SNEGSKA (reference sequence). The CDR3 totals 14 residues. The CDR3 region is CSARETGTPETQYF. As DNA, the CDR3 is TGCAGTGCCAGAGAAACCGGGACCCCAGAGACCCAGTACTTC.

The chain employs TRBV9 and TRBJ2-7, with 7 bases that match TRBD1. The germline V gene has CDR1 SGDLS and CDR2 YYNGEE. This CDR3 is built from 14 residues. With 4 bases clipped from V and 4 bases from J, the junction kept 8 bases outside the gene matches. CDR3 amino acids: CASSSSGQRYEQYF. The CDR3, as DNA: TGTGCCAGCAGCTCCTCGGGACAGAGGTACGAGCAGTACTTC.

This chain uses TRBV10-3 with TRBJ1-1; 8 nucleotides match TRBD1. This CDR3 contains 12 residues. Germline V gene data show CDR1 as ENHRY and CDR2 as SYGVKD. The ends lost 3 bases at V and 8 bases at J; junction bases unmatched: 2. This CDR3 reads CAISDWTGEAFF. CDR3 nucleotides: TGTGCCATCAGTGACTGGACAGGGGAAGCTTTCTTT.

A few counts support this clonotype. The CDR3, as DNA: TGTGCCAGCAGCGTGGACTCTACCTACGAGCAGTACTTC. It yields the protein CASSVDSTYEQYF. The V call is TRBV9, the J call TRBJ2-7, with D possibly matching TRBD2 (5 bases). V shed 2 bases and J shed 2 bases, with 8 bases lying between them. This CDR3 is 13 amino acids long. Germline CDR1 SGDLS, CDR2 YYNGEE.

This clonotype has a handful of counts. The J gene is TRBJ2-1, the V gene TRBV10-2; 10 positions agree with TRBD1. Per the germline V gene, CDR1 is WSHSY and CDR2 is SAAADI. The CDR3 extends over 17 amino acids. The V segment lost 0 bases and the J segment 8 bases; nucleotides outside the gene matches: 10. The CDR3 DNA follows: TGCGCCAGCAGTGAGTCTTCTGGGACAGGGGTCTGGGATGAGCAGTTCTTC. This translates into CASSESSGTGVWDEQFF.

This clonotype came up a few times. CDR3 loop: CASSPRIEQYF. The CDR3 DNA is TGTGCCAGCAGCCCGCGGATCGAGCAGTACTTC. The rearrangement joins TRBV7-9 to TRBJ2-7, with no clear D. The CDR3 sequence is 11 residues long. The V end lost 5 bases, the J end lost 6 bases, and 8 bases lay between the germline ends. CDR1 and CDR2 from the germline V gene are SEHNR and FQNEAQ (reference sequence).

The CDR3 is CSARPGLARTGELFF. The CDR3 DNA sequence: TGCAGTGCTAGACCGGGACTAGCTCGCACCGGGGAGCTGTTTTTT. This chain uses TRBV20-1 with TRBJ2-2; the match to TRBD2 covers 9 bases. Losses at the gene ends were 2 bases for V and 4 bases for J; bases not matched to a gene: 5. CDR3 length: 15 residues. CDR1 is DFQATT and CDR2 is SNEGSKA in the germline V gene (reference sequence).

About this clonotype itself: One junction end does not reproduce the germline sequence, and a read error may be involved. This chain uses TRBV7-7 with TRBJ2-2, with TRBD2 identical over 12 bases. This CDR3 is built from 18 residues. Germline CDR1 and CDR2: SSHAT and FNYEAQ (reference sequence). This chain's CDR3 is CASSSSLAGGRNTGELFF. CDR3 DNA sequence: TGTGCTAGCAGCTCGTCACTAGCGGGGGGCCGCAACACCGGGGAGCTGTTTTTT.

This clonotype was seen a handful of times. V is TRBV15 and J is TRBJ2-7; D call uncertain. The CDR3 runs 13 residues. Germline V CDR1 and CDR2: LNHNV, YYDKDF (reference sequence). Trimming left V 8 bases short and J 2 bases short, with 13 bases between. The CDR3 coding sequence is TGTGCCACCGCCCGCCGGTCCACCTACGAGCAGTACTTC. It yields the protein CATARRSTYEQYF.